This T cell receptor (beta chain) was captured in a study of blood T cell repertoires in COVID-19. Data came from immunoSEQ multiplex PCR; TCRdb stores just in-frame clones and leaves some out. The sample consists of about 80,000 clones, less than 85% of them appearing once. CDR1 and CDR2 from the germline V gene are SEHNR and FQNEAQ (reference sequence). The CDR3 spans 15 residues. J lost 6 bases, V lost 3 bases, and 10 bases had no gene match. This clone was recorded only once. The rearrangement links TRBV7-9 to TRBJ2-7; TRBD2 matches 8 bases. The sample was peripheral blood. This clonotype originated in a man between 65 and 85 years old with active or convalescent COVID-19. CDR3 DNA: TGTGCCAGCAGCTTCCCGGGTGGTAGCGGGGTCGAGCAGTACTTC. This codes for CASSFPGGSGVEQYF.